The source of this T cell receptor (beta chain) is a study of cytomegalovirus exposure and HLA in healthy donors. Trimming left V 1 base short and J 3 bases short, with 8 bases between. Per germline, CDR1 SGHRS and CDR2 YFSETQ. The CDR3 is made up of 14 amino acids. The PCR was carried out with 60 Vbeta primers and 13 Jbeta primers. Some clones are missing from TCRdb's copy, which holds only in-frame ones; the method was immunoSEQ multiplex PCR. The sample records some 50,000 clones, around three quarters being singletons. Study-level points and caveats: Based on reports, TCR beta sequences accurately predicted HLA-A and HLA-B alleles for most subjects. Later on, an analysis found that several of the most significant clusters appeared to be linked to common viral pathogens, which included parvovirus B19. Listed as cytomegalovirus-associated were over 150 TCR beta chains. A few CMV-associated chains were confirmed in vitro to be specific for CMV antigens.

Of note for this clone: The antigen is undetermined.

Sequenced sample: PBMCs. The chain is built from TRBV5-1 and TRBJ1-3; D is unresolved. The receptor comes from a woman aged 45 to 65 in good health and CMV-seropositive. DNA of the CDR3: TGCGCCAGCAGCTTGTGGGGAGGTGGAAACACCATATATTTT. Its translation: CASSLWGGGNTIYF. Variable domain in full (rest from reference TRBV5-1 and TRBJ1-3): KAGVTQTPRYLIKTRGQQVTLSCSPISGHRSVSWYQQTPGQGLQFLFEYFSETQRNKGNFPGRFSGRQFSNSRSEMNVSTLELGDSALYLCASSLWGGGNTIYFGEGSWLTVV.